The 24 T cell receptor beta chains below were found in one sample sequenced in a study of cytomegalovirus exposure and HLA in healthy donors. PCR amplification relied on 60 Vbeta primers (plus 13 Jbeta primers). Assay used: immunoSEQ multiplex PCR; TCRdb lists only in-frame clones, some missing. This sample's table has 150,000 to 200,000 clones. Sequenced input: PBMCs. These receptors originate from a man younger than 40 in good health and CMV-seronegative.

The chain's CDR3 is CASSFIFGFYEQYF. The CDR3 DNA reads as TGTGCCAGCAGTTTCATCTTCGGTTTCTACGAGCAGTACTTC. The rearrangement joins TRBV27 to TRBJ2-7, with no clear D. Germline V gene data show CDR1 as MNHEY and CDR2 as SMNVEV (reference sequence). Trimming shortened V by 3 bases and J by 3 bases, and 12 bases separated the two germline ends. The CDR3 covers 14 residues.

The gene calls are TRBV10-3 and TRBJ1-2; weak D call: TRBD1 (5 bases). CDR3 length: 14 residues. V lost 3 bases and J 3 bases, leaving 11 bases between the germline ends. CDR1 is ENHRY and CDR2 is SYGVKD in the germline V gene. The CDR3 coding sequence is TGTGCCATCAGTGAAGGCAGGGCAGACTATGGCTACACCTTC. It encodes CAISEGRADYGYTF.

The chain couples TRBV7-3 to TRBJ2-1; a possible D gene is TRBD1 (6 bases). V was clipped by 5 bases and J by 7 bases, with 9 bases between them. Looked up from germline, CDR1 is SGHTA and CDR2 is FQGTGA. The CDR3 is made up of 12 amino acids. The CDR3 DNA follows: TGTGCCAGCAGCCCGGACAGAAATGAGCAGTTCTTC. Protein sequence: CASSPDRNEQFF.

The chain employs TRBV9 and TRBJ2-5, with D possibly matching TRBD2 (7 bases). With 0 bases removed from V and 2 bases from J, the gap between germline ends came to 23 bases. The CDR3 contains 19 residues. CDR1 is SGDLS and CDR2 is YYNGEE in the germline V gene. Written as DNA, the CDR3 is TGTGCCAGCAGCGTAGCCACTAGCACAGGGAGGGGGATTCAAGAGACCCAGTACTTC. Translating gives CASSVATSTGRGIQETQYF.

This sequence joins TRBV5-1 and TRBJ2-7; the D gene is possibly TRBD2 (6 bases). The ends were cut back, 6 bases at V and 3 bases at J, with 16 bases in the middle. This CDR3 is built from 14 residues. Looked up from germline, CDR1 is SGHRS and CDR2 is YFSETQ. CDR3 region: CASTTGTRDYEQYF. The CDR3 coding sequence is TGCGCCAGCACTACCGGGACGCGGGACTACGAGCAGTACTTC.

CDR3 sequence (DNA): TGCGCCAGCAGCATGACACTAGCGGGAGGGCCGATCAGCAACAATGAGCAGTTCTTC. Protein: CASSMTLAGGPISNNEQFF. The chain uses TRBV5-1 and TRBJ2-1, with 13 nucleotides matching TRBD2. The CDR3 totals 19 residues. Germline values: CDR1 SGHRS, CDR2 YFSETQ. V lost 4 bases and J lost 5; bases outside the gene matches: 15. The full variable domain, with the rest looked up from reference TRBV5-1 and TRBJ2-1, is KAGVTQTPRYLIKTRGQQVTLSCSPISGHRSVSWYQQTPGQGLQFLFEYFSETQRNKGNFPGRFSGRQFSNSRSEMNVSTLELGDSALYLCASSMTLAGGPISNNEQFFGPGTRLTVL.

The chain employs TRBV6-5 and TRBJ2-5, with 9 bases aligning to TRBD1. The J call may be mistaken, given a closer DNA end match to TRBJ2-7. The germline CDR1 and CDR2 sequences are MNHEY and SVGAGI. The CDR3 sequence is 14 residues long. The CDR3 region has the DNA TGTGCCAGCAGTTCCCCGGGACAGGGCTACGAGCAGTACTTC. Its translation is CASSSPGQGYEQYF.

The chain uses TRBV5-1 and TRBJ2-3, with D maybe TRBD2 (5 bases). Germline loops: CDR1 SGHRS, CDR2 YFSETQ. The CDR3 runs 15 residues. V was cut by 4 bases and J by 1 base, with 13 bases left in between. The CDR3 protein is CASSRGQLGTDTQYF. The CDR3 DNA is TGCGCCAGCAGCCGGGGTCAGCTAGGCACAGATACGCAGTATTTT.

The gene calls are TRBV4-3 and TRBJ2-7, with 10 bases aligning to TRBD1. CDR3 length: 14 residues. V trimming: 1 base; J trimming: 7 bases; junction bases outside the gene matches: 4. Germline V gene lookup returns CDR1 LGHNA and CDR2 YSLEER. The CDR3, as DNA: TGCGCCAGCAGCCAAGGACAGGGGGCGTTGGAGCAGTACTTC. Translating it yields CASSQGQGALEQYF.

This chain joins TRBV10-3 and TRBJ2-1, with D unresolved. The V end lost 2 bases, the J end lost 1 base, and 9 bases lay between the germline ends. This CDR3 region has 15 residues. Germline CDR1 and CDR2: ENHRY and SYGVKD. This CDR3 reads CAISENVGSYNEQFF. The CDR3 bases are TGTGCCATCAGTGAGAACGTCGGGTCCTACAATGAGCAGTTCTTC.

The rearrangement links TRBV10-3 to TRBJ1-2; D unresolved. V lost 2 bases, J lost 0 bases, and 10 bases lay in between. This CDR3 has 15 amino acids. In germline, CDR1 is ENHRY, CDR2 SYGVKD. Here the CDR3 DNA reads TGTGCCATCAGTGAGCTGACGGGAGCTAACTATGGCTACACCTTC. Translation gives CAISELTGANYGYTF.

The chain links TRBV29-1 to TRBJ2-3; D is possibly TRBD2 (5 bases). The germline V gene encodes CDR1 SQVTM and CDR2 ANQGSEA. CDR3 length equals 13 residues. Deletions cut 7 bases from V and 0 bases from J, with 11 bases between. Written as DNA, the CDR3 is TGCAGCGCTTTCACGGGAAGCACAGATACGCAGTATTTT. Its protein product is CSAFTGSTDTQYF.

The CDR3 sequence is CAWSYLDRPKGFVGYTF. CDR3 nucleotide sequence: TGTGCCTGGAGCTACTTAGACAGGCCCAAAGGCTTTGTGGGCTACACCTTC. The V gene is TRBV30, the J gene TRBJ1-2, with D perhaps TRBD1 (6 bases). Trimming pared 3 bases from V and 8 bases from J, leaving 28 bases between. Germline-derived CDR1 and CDR2 are GTSNPN and SVGIG (reference sequence). The CDR3 contains 17 residues.

This rearrangement joins TRBV28 to TRBJ2-1, with TRBD1 as a possible D gene (6 bases). V lost 7 bases and J 4 bases, leaving 17 bases between the germline ends. CDR1 and CDR2 (germline): MDHEN, SYDVKM. The CDR3 has 15 residues. The CDR3 sequence: CASTPSGAQYNEQFF. The DNA of the CDR3 is TGTGCCAGCACCCCCTCAGGGGCCCAGTACAATGAGCAGTTCTTC.

This chain connects TRBV6-1 to TRBJ2-1, with D tentatively TRBD2 (6 bases). Germline CDR1 reads MNHNS; CDR2 reads SASEGT. The CDR3 is 16 amino acids. V was shortened by 4 bases and J by 0 bases, with 13 bases between the two germline ends. The CDR3 DNA is TGTGCCAGCAGTGGGGCGCGGGGTGACTCCTACAATGAGCAGTTCTTC. It specifies CASSGARGDSYNEQFF.

DNA of the CDR3: TGTGCCAGCAGTTACTCGGCGACAGGGTTGACTAATGGCTACACCTTC. Residues: CASSYSATGLTNGYTF. The J gene is TRBJ1-2, the V gene TRBV6-5; 7 bases line up with TRBD1. Unmatched junction bases numbered 10, after V lost 0 bases and J lost 6 bases. The germline V gene has CDR1 MNHEY and CDR2 SVGAGI. The CDR3 runs 16 residues.

This chain connects TRBV5-1 to TRBJ2-2; D may be TRBD2 (6 bases). This CDR3 has 15 amino acids. Germline-derived CDR1 and CDR2 are SGHRS and YFSETQ. Trimming cost V 2 bases and J 0 bases, with 8 bases left between them. For the CDR3, the DNA is TGCGCCAGCAGCTTTCGGGGGACGAACACCGGGGAGCTGTTTTTT. This gives the protein CASSFRGTNTGELFF.

The chain couples TRBV11-3 to TRBJ1-1; no clear D gene. Germline CDR1 SGHNT, CDR2 YENEEA. This CDR3 is 13 amino acids long. V gave up 8 bases and J gave up 5 bases, with 15 bases separating them. CDR3 coding DNA: TGTGCCAGCGGAAATAGGAGGAGGACTGAAGCTTTCTTT. Protein: CASGNRRRTEAFF.

The V and J genes are TRBV7-9 and TRBJ2-4; perhaps TRBD2 as D (6 bases). CDR1 is SEHNR and CDR2 is FQNEAQ in the germline V gene (reference sequence). The CDR3 covers 13 residues. Between the trimmed V and J ends, which lost 1 base and 12 bases, there was a span of 13 bases. The CDR3 reads CASSLVEGLNQYF. The CDR3 DNA follows: TGTGCCAGCAGCTTAGTGGAGGGGCTGAATCAGTACTTC.

The V and J genes are TRBV5-1 and TRBJ2-1; 8 nucleotides match TRBD2. Trimming removed 3 bases from V and 7 bases from J; junction bases left unmatched: 6. The CDR3 length is 14 residues. Germline values: CDR1 SGHRS, CDR2 YFSETQ. The CDR3 region is CASSSLERGNEQFF. In nucleotides, the CDR3 is TGCGCCAGCAGCTCCCTTGAGCGGGGGAATGAGCAGTTCTTC. The variable domain in full, with the rest retrieved from reference TRBV5-1 and TRBJ2-1, is KAGVTQTPRYLIKTRGQQVTLSCSPISGHRSVSWYQQTPGQGLQFLFEYFSETQRNKGNFPGRFSGRQFSNSRSEMNVSTLELGDSALYLCASSSLERGNEQFFGPGTRLTVL.

This chain connects TRBV28 to TRBJ2-3, with D perhaps TRBD2 (6 bases). The CDR3 length is 14 residues. Germline CDR1 MDHEN, CDR2 SYDVKM. Trimming cost V 3 bases and J 6 bases, with 13 bases left between them. For the CDR3, the DNA is TGTGCCAGCAGTTTTTCAAGGGGACTGGATACGCAGTATTTT. This sequence encodes CASSFSRGLDTQYF.

The chain is built from TRBV10-1 and TRBJ2-5, with 9 bases that match TRBD1. The closer fit of TRBJ2-7 to the DNA end suggests the J call may be wrong. This CDR3 is built from 14 residues. Germline V CDR1 and CDR2: WNHNN, SYGVQD (reference sequence). The CDR3 coding sequence is TGCGCCAGCAGTGAGTCGGACAGGGGTGGCGAGCAGTACTTC. Translating it yields CASSESDRGGEQYF.

The rearrangement links TRBV18 to TRBJ1-5, with 8 bases lining up with TRBD1. The CDR3 has 14 amino acids. J lost 6 bases, V lost 6 bases, and 7 bases had no gene match. Germline CDR1 reads KGHSH; CDR2 reads LQKENI. The CDR3 nucleotides read TGTGCCAGCTCCGAGACAGGGGATAGTCAGCCCCAGCATTTT. Residues: CASSETGDSQPQHF.

The V call is TRBV5-1, the J call TRBJ2-1; tentatively, D is TRBD2 (5 bases). CDR1 and CDR2 from the germline V gene are SGHRS and YFSETQ. The CDR3 has 13 amino acids. The V and J ends lost 0 bases and 7 bases respectively, with 8 bases between them. CDR3 amino acids: CASSLATGNEQFF. CDR3 nucleotide sequence: TGCGCCAGCAGCTTGGCCACGGGGAATGAGCAGTTCTTC.